This T cell receptor beta chain was captured in a study of blood T cell repertoires in COVID-19. On the study more broadly: PBMCs, B-cell-depleted T cells, or T cells were the source of the cDNA or gDNA that made up the material.

This clone was counted a single time. Under the authors' procedure: Reference gene primers were amplified, and this amplification served to estimate nucleated cell counts. TCRdb's table, derived via immunoSEQ multiplex PCR, lists solely in-frame clones and lacks some. D and trimming come from the DNA, and the V and J calls and clone size come from that table. The table has around 160,000 clones, around 86% seen once. From germline, CDR1 is SNHLY and CDR2 FYNNEI. This CDR3 is built from 11 residues. V dropped 6 bases and J dropped 7 bases, with 9 bases sitting between them. The origin of this receptor is a man older than 75 with acute or convalescent COVID-19. What was sequenced was peripheral blood. The V call is TRBV2, the J call TRBJ1-1; tentative D call: TRBD1 (6 bases). The CDR3, as DNA: TGTGCCAGCAGGGGGGCGGTTGAAGCTTTCTTT. Its translation is CASRGAVEAFF.